The source of this T cell receptor (beta chain) is a study of T-cell reconstitution after alpha-beta-depleted transplantation in children. Unique molecular identifiers featured in how the TCRbeta library was prepared. From the PCR reads, TCRdb called clonotypes with MiXCR, one entry per CDR3 protein. This table holds about 350,000 distinct CDR3 sequences, around 16% found once. Ten or more counts support this clonotype. What it binds is unknown. The study's findings and limits: One year after transplant, T-cell counts and diversity came mostly from newly produced T cells. It was reported that alpha-beta T cells came from several hundred expanded graft clones (about two months after transplant). Elevated TCRbeta diversity at day 60 was traced, in some patients, to surviving recipient T cells and thymic progenitors.

Germline V gene lookup returns CDR1 DFQATT and CDR2 SNEGSKA (reference sequence). V was trimmed by 3 bases and J by 3 bases, leaving 15 bases between them. This CDR3 region has 15 residues. Sequencing used PBMCs, mostly from graft donor cells, obtained 360 days after TCRalphabeta/CD19-depleted stem cell transplant. This sequence joins TRBV20-1 and TRBJ2-1, with D perhaps matching TRBD2 (6 bases). The source is a male patient aged 2 to 10 who had a stem cell transplant for acute lymphoblastic leukemia, so the T cells may come from the graft donor. The CDR3 region has the DNA TGCAGTGCTAGTCTCAGCGGGCTTTTCTACAATGAGCAGTTCTTC. It specifies CSASLSGLFYNEQFF.